This TCR beta chain was identified during a study of Ad26.COV2.S vaccination and SARS-CoV-2 variants. The germline CDR1 and CDR2 sequences are SGHDN and FVKESK. The ends were cut back, 3 bases at V and 7 bases at J, with 13 bases in the middle. The CDR3 is 13 amino acids. Profiling relied on immunoSEQ multiplex PCR, and the TCRdb table lists in-frame clones only, not all of them. The sample lists hundreds of thousands of clones; about 85% were seen once. Treatment given: about 20 received Ad26.COV2.S at low or high dose, single or two shots; about 5 received placebo; per-sample allocation not given. Day 63 after the first vaccine or placebo injection was the time point for sampling. An Ad26 vector was used to express Wuhan-strain SARS-CoV-2 spike as the vaccine.

The chain combines TRBV14 with TRBJ2-7; D is possibly TRBD2 (6 bases). The source is a person aged 18-65 years who received the Ad26.COV2.S COVID-19 vaccine or a placebo. The sample consisted of peripheral blood, taken in a trial of Ad26.COV2.S vaccine versus placebo. This CDR3 is CASSQSGVGEQYF. In DNA form, the CDR3 reads TGTGCCAGCAGCCAGTCGGGAGTGGGGGAGCAGTACTTC.